These 2 T cell receptor beta chains came from one sample sequenced in a study of beta chain features in type 1 diabetes. Expressed TCRB transcripts were sequenced because the entire RNA isolate underwent reverse transcription. Clones were read by immunoSEQ multiplex PCR, and TCRdb kept only the in-frame ones, dropping some. The top ten clones hold around 0.057% of a sample with nearly 250,000 clones, around 65% of them seen once. The sample comprised naive CD4+ T cells from blood. These receptor sequences come from a man aged 25 to 40 in good health.

This rearrangement joins TRBV14 to TRBJ2-7; D not resolved. In germline, CDR1 is SGHDN, CDR2 FVKESK. There are 13 residues in the CDR3. V gave up 0 bases and J gave up 3 bases, with 6 bases separating them. As DNA, the CDR3 is TGTGCCAGCAGCCAAGAAAGCGTCTACGAGCAGTACTTC. Protein: CASSQESVYEQYF.

The chain couples TRBV4-1 to TRBJ1-2, with D unresolved. The germline V and J ends were trimmed by 4 bases and 4 bases, with 16 bases remaining between them. This CDR3 is 15 amino acids long. Germline values: CDR1 MGHRA, CDR2 YSYEKL. CDR3 DNA sequence: TGCGCCAGCAGCCCTCAGGCCGGGGAGACCTATGGCTACACCTTC. As protein: CASSPQAGETYGYTF.